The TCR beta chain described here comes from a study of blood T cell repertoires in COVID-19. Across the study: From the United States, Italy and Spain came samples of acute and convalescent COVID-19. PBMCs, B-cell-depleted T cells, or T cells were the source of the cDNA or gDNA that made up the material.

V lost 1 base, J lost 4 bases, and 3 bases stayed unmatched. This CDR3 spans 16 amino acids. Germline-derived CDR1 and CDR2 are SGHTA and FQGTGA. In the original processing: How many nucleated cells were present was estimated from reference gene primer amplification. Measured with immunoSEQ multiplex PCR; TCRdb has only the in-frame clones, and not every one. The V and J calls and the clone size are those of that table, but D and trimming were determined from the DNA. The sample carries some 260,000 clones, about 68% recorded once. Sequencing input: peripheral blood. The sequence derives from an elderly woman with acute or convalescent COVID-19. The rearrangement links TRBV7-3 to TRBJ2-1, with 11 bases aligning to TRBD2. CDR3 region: CASSLRSSGGYNEQFF. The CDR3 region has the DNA TGTGCCAGCAGCTTAAGATCTAGCGGGGGGTACAATGAGCAGTTCTTC.